The count of the clone carrying this T cell receptor beta chain is one. This record comes from a study of blood T cell repertoires in COVID-19. Across the study: The United States, Italy and Spain were the sources of the acute and convalescent COVID-19 samples.

The CDR3 loop spans 15 amino acids. V trimming: 5 bases; J trimming: 6 bases; junction bases outside the gene matches: 8. The germline CDR1 and CDR2 sequences are SGHTA and FQGTGA. Per the study methods: Reference gene primer amplification in the assay estimated nucleated cell counts. TCRdb's copy holds only in-frame clones and misses some; the assay was immunoSEQ multiplex PCR. D and trimming come from the DNA, and the V and J calls and clone size come from that table. The profile covers 90,000 to 140,000 clones, with 85% appearing a single time and roughly 4% taken by the ten largest. The sequence was obtained from a man aged 50 to 59 with acute or convalescent COVID-19. The chain carries TRBV7-3 and TRBJ2-3; 10 bases fit TRBD2. The specimen was peripheral blood. This CDR3 reads CASSPSGRTPDTQYF. The CDR3 region has the DNA TGTGCCAGCAGCCCTAGCGGGAGAACGCCGGATACGCAGTATTTT.